The source of this T cell receptor (beta chain) is a study of OX40 agonist ivuxolimab in advanced cancers. Background on the study: The dose-escalation cohort was approximately 85% male, with a mean age of 60 years, ranging roughly 20 to 90. General observations from the study: CD4+ T cells averaged fewer expanded clones than CD8+ T cells. Some of the nonresponding patients also showed low levels of normalized T-cell clonal expansion.

Of note for this clone: The antigen is unknown.

Only in-frame clones appear in the TCRdb table, and some are missing; sequencing was by immunoSEQ multiplex PCR. The sample shows some 83,000 clones, roughly 83% of them seen only once. CDR3 length: 16 residues. Trimming cost V 3 bases and J 3 bases, with 15 bases left between them. CDR1 LGHNA and CDR2 YSLEER come from the germline V gene. This receptor was obtained from an adult with an advanced solid tumor such as melanoma, head and neck, liver or kidney cancer. The rearrangement joins TRBV4-3 to TRBJ1-5; maybe TRBD1 (6 bases). Sample: CD4+ or CD8+ T cells sorted from blood, taken in a trial of the OX40 agonist ivuxolimab. The CDR3 sequence is CASSHPGQRLNQPQHF. In DNA, the CDR3 is TGCGCCAGCAGCCACCCCGGACAGCGCCTCAATCAGCCCCAGCATTTT.